This paragraph reports one TCR beta chain. From germline, CDR1 is MNHNS and CDR2 SASEGT. The CDR3 runs to 14 residues. Trimming pared 3 bases from V and 3 bases from J, leaving 12 bases between. Assay used: immunoSEQ multiplex PCR; TCRdb lists only in-frame clones, some missing. The profile covers about 160,000 clones, with 81% appearing a single time and approximately 5.6% taken by the ten largest. This sample was included in a study of blood T cell repertoires in COVID-19. Study-wide background: The origin of the acute and convalescent COVID-19 samples was the United States, Italy and Spain.

The receptor was isolated from a woman in her thirties or forties with acute COVID-19. The J gene is TRBJ2-7, the V gene TRBV6-1, with a weak D call TRBD2 (7 bases). The specimen sequenced was PBMCs or T cells enriched from blood (not recorded which). The chain's CDR3 is CASSDAGAGYEQYF. CDR3 nucleotide sequence: TGTGCCAGCAGTGACGCGGGGGCTGGCTACGAGCAGTACTTC.